The T cell receptor (beta chain) described here comes from a study of T-cell memory formation after mild COVID-19. Across the whole study: Clustering of TCRs was largely donor specific.

The trim removed 6 bases at V and 3 bases at J, leaving 5 bases unmatched. The CDR3 contains 14 residues. The authors produced TCR alpha and TCR beta cDNA libraries with sample barcodes and UMIs by 5'RACE using constant-segment primers. MiXCR, applied by TCRdb to the 5' RACE reads, yields one record per CDR3 protein. Of about 470,000 distinct CDR3 sequences listed, over 15% are singletons. The chain recombines TRBV12-3 or TRBV12-4 with TRBJ1-5; 7 bases fit TRBD1. The sequence was obtained from an adult woman who had mild COVID-19 (a few samples of this study predate the infection). Cell type and time point are not known. Sequencing was performed on PBMCs or a T cell subset sorted from them (not recorded which). This chain's CDR3 is CASRVGQANQPQHF. The DNA of the CDR3 is TGTGCCAGCAGAGTAGGACAGGCCAATCAGCCCCAGCATTTT.